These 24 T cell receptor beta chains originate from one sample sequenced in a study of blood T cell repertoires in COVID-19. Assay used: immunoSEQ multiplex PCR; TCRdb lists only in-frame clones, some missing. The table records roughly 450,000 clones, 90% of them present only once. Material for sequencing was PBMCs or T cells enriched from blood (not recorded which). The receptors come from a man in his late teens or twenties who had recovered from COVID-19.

Here the CDR3 DNA reads TGTGCCAGCAGCCACCGTGATGCCCCCCCTAAGAATGAGCAGTTCTTC. Protein sequence: CASSHRDAPPKNEQFF. The J gene is TRBJ2-1, the V gene TRBV7-9; D is undetermined. The CDR3 has 16 residues. Looked up from germline, CDR1 is SEHNR and CDR2 is FQNEAQ (reference sequence). The V end was cut by 5 bases, the J end by 7 bases, with 21 bases between.

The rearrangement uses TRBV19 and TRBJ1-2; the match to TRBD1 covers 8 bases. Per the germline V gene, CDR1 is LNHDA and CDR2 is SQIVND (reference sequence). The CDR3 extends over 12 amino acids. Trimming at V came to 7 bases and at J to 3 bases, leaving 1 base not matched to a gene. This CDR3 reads CASKDRDYGYTF. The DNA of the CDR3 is TGTGCCAGTAAGGACAGGGACTATGGCTACACCTTC. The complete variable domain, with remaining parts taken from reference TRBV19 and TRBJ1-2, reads DGGITQSPKYLFRKEGQNVTLSCEQNLNHDAMYWYRQDPGQGLRLIYYSQIVNDFQKGDIAEGYSVSREKKESFPLTVTSAQKNPTAFYLCASKDRDYGYTFGSGTRLTVV.

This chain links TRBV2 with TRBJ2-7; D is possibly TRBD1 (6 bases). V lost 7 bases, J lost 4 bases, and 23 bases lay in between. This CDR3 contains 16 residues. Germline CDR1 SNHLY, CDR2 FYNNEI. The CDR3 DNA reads TGTGCCAGCAAAACAGGGATTCGCCCCCAAAATTACGAGCAGTACTTC. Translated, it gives CASKTGIRPQNYEQYF.

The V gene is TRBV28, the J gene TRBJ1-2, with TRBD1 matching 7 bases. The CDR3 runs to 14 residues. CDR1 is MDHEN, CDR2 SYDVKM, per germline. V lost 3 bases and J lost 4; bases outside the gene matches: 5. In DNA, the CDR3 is TGTGCCAGCAGTTTTCTACAGGGGATCTATGGCTACACCTTC. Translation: CASSFLQGIYGYTF.

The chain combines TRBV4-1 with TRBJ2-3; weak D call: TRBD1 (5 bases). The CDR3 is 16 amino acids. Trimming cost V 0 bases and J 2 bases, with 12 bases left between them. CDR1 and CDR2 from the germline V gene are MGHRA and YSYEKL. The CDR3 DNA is TGCGCCAGCAGCCAAGATCTAAGGGGATTCACAGATACGCAGTATTTT. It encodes CASSQDLRGFTDTQYF.

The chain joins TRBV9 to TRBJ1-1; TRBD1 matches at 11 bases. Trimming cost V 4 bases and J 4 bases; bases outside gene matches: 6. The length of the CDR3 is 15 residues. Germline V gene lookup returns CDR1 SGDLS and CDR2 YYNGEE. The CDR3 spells CASSPKGQGVTEAFF. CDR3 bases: TGTGCCAGCAGCCCAAAGGGACAGGGGGTCACTGAAGCTTTCTTT.

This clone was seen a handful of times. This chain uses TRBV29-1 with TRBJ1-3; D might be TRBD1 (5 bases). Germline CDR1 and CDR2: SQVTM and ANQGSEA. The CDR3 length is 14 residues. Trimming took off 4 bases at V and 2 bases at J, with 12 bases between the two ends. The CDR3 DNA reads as TGCAGCGTTGTCTTCAGGGTCCCTGGAAACACCATATATTTT. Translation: CSVVFRVPGNTIYF.

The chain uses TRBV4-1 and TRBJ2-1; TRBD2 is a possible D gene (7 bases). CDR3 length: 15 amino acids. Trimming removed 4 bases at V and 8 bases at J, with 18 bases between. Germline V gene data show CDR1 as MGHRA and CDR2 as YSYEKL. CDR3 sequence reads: CASSRQGGRGDEQFF. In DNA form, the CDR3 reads TGCGCCAGCAGCCGCCAAGGGGGGAGGGGCGATGAGCAGTTCTTC.

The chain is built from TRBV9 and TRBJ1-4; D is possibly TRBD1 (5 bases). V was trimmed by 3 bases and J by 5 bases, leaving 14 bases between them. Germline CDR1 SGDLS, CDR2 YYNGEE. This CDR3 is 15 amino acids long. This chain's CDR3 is CASSGAGRGNEKLFF. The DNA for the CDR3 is TGTGCCAGCAGCGGTGCGGGACGGGGAAATGAAAAACTGTTTTTT.

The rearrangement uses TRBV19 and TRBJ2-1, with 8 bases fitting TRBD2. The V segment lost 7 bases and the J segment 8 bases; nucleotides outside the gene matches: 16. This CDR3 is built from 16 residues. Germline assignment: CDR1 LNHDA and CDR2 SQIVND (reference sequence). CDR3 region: CASTPGLALRGDEQFF. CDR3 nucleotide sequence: TGTGCCAGTACCCCCGGACTAGCCCTTAGGGGGGATGAGCAGTTCTTC.

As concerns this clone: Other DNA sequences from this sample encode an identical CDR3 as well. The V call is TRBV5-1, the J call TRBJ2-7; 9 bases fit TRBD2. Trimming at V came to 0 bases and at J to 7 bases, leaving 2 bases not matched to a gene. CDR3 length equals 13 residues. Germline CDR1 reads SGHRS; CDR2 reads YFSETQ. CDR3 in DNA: TGCGCCAGCAGCTTGGAGCTAGCGGGAGAGCAGTACTTC. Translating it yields CASSLELAGEQYF.

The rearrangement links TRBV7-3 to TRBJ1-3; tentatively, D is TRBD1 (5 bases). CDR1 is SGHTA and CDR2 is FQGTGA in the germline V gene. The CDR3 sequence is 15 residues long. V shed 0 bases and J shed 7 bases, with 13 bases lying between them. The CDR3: CASSLTGSAGNTIYF. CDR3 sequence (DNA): TGTGCCAGCAGCTTAACAGGATCAGCAGGGAACACCATATATTTT.

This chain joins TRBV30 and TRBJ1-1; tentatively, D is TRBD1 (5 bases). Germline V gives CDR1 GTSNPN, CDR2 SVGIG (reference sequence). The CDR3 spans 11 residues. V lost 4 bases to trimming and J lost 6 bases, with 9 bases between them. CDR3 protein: CAWTGGSEAFF. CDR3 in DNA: TGTGCCTGGACGGGGGGATCTGAAGCTTTCTTT.

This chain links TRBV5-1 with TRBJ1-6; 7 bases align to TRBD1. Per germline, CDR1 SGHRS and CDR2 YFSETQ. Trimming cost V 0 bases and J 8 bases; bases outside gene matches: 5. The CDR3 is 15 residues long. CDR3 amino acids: CASSLDGQDYSPLHF. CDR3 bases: TGCGCCAGCAGCTTGGATGGACAGGATTATTCACCCCTCCACTTT.

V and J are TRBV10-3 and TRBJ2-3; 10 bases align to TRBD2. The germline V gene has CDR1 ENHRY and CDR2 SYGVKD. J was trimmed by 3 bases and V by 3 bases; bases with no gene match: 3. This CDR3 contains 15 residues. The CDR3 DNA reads TGTGCCATCAGTGAACGGACTAGCGGAACAGATACGCAGTATTTT. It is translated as CAISERTSGTDTQYF.

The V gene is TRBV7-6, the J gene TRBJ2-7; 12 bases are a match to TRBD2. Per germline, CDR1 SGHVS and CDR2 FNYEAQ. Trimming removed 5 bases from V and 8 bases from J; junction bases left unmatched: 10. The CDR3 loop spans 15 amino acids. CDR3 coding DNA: TGTGCCAGCAGCCGGGGACTAGCGGGCGTAAAAAAGCAGTACTTC. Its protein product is CASSRGLAGVKKQYF.

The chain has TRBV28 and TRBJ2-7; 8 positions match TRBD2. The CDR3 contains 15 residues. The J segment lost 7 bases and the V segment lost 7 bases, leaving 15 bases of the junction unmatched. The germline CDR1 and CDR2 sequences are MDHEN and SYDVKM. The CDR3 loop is CASKIGTRRSGEQYF. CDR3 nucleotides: TGTGCCAGCAAGATCGGGACTAGAAGATCGGGAGAGCAGTACTTC.

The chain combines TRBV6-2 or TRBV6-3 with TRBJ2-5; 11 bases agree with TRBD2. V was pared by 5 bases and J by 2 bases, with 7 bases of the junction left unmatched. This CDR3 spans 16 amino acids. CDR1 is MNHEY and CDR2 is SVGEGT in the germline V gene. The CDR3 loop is CASSLPGLAEQETQYF. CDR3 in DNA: TGTGCCAGCAGTCTCCCGGGACTAGCGGAACAAGAGACCCAGTACTTC.

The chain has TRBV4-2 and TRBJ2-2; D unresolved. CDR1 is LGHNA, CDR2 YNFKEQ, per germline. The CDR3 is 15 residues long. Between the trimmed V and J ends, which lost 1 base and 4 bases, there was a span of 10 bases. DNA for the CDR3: TGTGCCAGCAGCCAAGGCCGGGTCCTCACCGGGGAGCTGTTTTTT. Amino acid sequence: CASSQGRVLTGELFF.

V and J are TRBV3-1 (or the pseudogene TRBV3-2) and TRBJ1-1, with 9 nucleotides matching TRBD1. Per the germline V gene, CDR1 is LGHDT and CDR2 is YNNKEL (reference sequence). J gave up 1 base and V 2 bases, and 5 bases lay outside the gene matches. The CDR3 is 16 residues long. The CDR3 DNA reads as TGTGCCAGCAGCCAAATTACAGGGGGCCCGAACACTGAAGCTTTCTTT. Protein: CASSQITGGPNTEAFF.

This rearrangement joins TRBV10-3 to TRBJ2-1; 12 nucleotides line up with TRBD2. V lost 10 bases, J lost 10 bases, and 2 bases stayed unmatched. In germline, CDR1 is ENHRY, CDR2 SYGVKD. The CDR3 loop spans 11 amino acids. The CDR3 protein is CATGLAGEQFF. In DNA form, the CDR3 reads TGTGCCACCGGACTAGCGGGAGAGCAGTTCTTC.

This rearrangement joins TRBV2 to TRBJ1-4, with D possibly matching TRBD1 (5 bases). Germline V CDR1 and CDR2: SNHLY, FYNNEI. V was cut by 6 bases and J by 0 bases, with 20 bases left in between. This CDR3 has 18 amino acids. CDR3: CASRDGTLSRSTNEKLFF. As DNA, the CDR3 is TGTGCCAGCAGGGACGGGACTTTAAGCAGGTCAACTAATGAAAAACTGTTTTTT.

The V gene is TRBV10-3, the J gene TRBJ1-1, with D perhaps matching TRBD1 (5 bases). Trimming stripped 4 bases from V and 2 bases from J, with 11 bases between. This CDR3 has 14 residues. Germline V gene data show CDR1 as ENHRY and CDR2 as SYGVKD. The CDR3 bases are TGTGCCATCAGTGCTCAGGGTATTAACACTGAAGCTTTCTTT. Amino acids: CAISAQGINTEAFF.

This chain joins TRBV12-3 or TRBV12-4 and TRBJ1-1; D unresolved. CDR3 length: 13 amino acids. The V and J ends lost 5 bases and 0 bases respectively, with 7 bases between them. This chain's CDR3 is CASSGDMNTEAFF. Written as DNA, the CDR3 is TGTGCCAGCAGTGGCGACATGAACACTGAAGCTTTCTTT.